The clone carrying this TCR beta chain was detected once. Its antigen is currently unknown. Per the germline V gene, CDR1 is MGHDK and CDR2 is SYGVNS. The CDR3 length is 14 residues. V was pared by 11 bases and J by 10 bases, with 17 bases of the junction left unmatched. The data were obtained in a study of shared clonotypes between healthy human individuals. Sequencing was performed with immunoSEQ multiplex PCR; in TCRdb, only in-frame clones are kept and a portion is missing. The sample has about 96,000 clones, about 45% seen once; the top ten hold more than 12%. Findings of the study overall: Represented diversity (both genetic and exposure-history) was limited by the small number of donors.

Unsorted samples, those not sorted, used some 89 million PBMCs for genomic DNA. This TCR was sampled from a woman between 40 and 55 years old in good health. Some clones in this sample may be carry-over from other donors' samples. Source material: PBMCs. The chain joins TRBV25-1 to TRBJ2-1, with TRBD2 matching over 7 bases. The CDR3 DNA reads TGTGCCTCTGGGGAGGCGGGAGAGGCGGGGGAGCAGTTCTTC. Amino acids: CASGEAGEAGEQFF. Variable domain in full (rest from reference TRBV25-1 and TRBJ2-1): EADIYQTPRYLVIGTGKKITLECSQTMGHDKMYWYQQDPGMELHLIHYSYGVNSTEKGDLSSESTVSRIRTEHFPLTLESARPSHTSQYLCASGEAGEAGEQFFGPGTRLTVL.